This T cell receptor (beta chain) was sequenced during a study of CD8 T cells in Susac syndrome. RNA was extracted with the RNeasy kit, and a quantity of about 0.45 to 1 ug was reverse transcribed using random hexamers. TCRdb reprocessed the immunoSEQ multiplex PCR reads via MiXCR and lists one record per CDR3 protein. The table records about 140,000 distinct CDR3 sequences, roughly 95% of them present only once. CD8+ and CD4+ T cells from blood underwent TCR beta sequencing, which was carried out in a high-throughput format. The V gene's germline CDR1 is SEHNR and CDR2 FQNEAQ (reference sequence). V was pared by 2 bases and J by 0 bases, with 11 bases between. CDR3 length: 17 amino acids.

The chain has TRBV7-9 and TRBJ2-6; no firm D call. The sequence was obtained from a human donor with multiple sclerosis. The sequenced sample was CD4+ T cells from PBMCs. As DNA, the CDR3 is TGTGCCAGCAGCTTATTCCTGACCTACTCTGGGGCCAACGTCCTGACTTTC. This sequence encodes CASSLFLTYSGANVLTF.